The clone carrying this T cell receptor (beta chain) came up a few times. Antigen unknown. The sample belongs to a study of T-cell memory formation after mild COVID-19. Looking at the study overall: TCR clusters largely stayed donor specific.

Via MiXCR, TCRdb re-called the 5' RACE reads, giving one row per CDR3 protein. This sample yields 350,000 to 500,000 distinct CDR3 sequences, of which around 22% are seen a single time; around 13% belongs to the top ten. Study-wide results and limits: Confirmation of SARS-CoV-2 specificity was lacking for second-wave clones peaking day 37.

The CDR3 has 13 amino acids. Deletions cut 4 bases from V and 2 bases from J, with 11 bases between. Per germline, CDR1 SQVTM and CDR2 ANQGSEA. This receptor was taken from an adult woman who had mild COVID-19 (a few samples of this study predate the infection). Cell type and time point are not known. Sequencing was done on a sample of PBMCs or a T cell subset sorted from them (not recorded which). The J gene is TRBJ1-2, the V gene TRBV29-1, with D hard to call. DNA of the CDR3: TGCAGCGTTGGGTGGAACTCCAACTATGGCTACACCTTC. Its protein product is CSVGWNSNYGYTF.